This T cell receptor beta chain was retrieved from a study of human thymus T cells. V shed 11 bases, J shed 10 bases, and the junction held 13 bases outside the gene matches. CDR1 is MNHEY and CDR2 is SMNVEV in the germline V gene (reference sequence). CDR3 length: 13 residues. The people who donated were healthy Finnish babies having corrective surgery for congenital heart defects. Blood DNA came from all available leukocytes, not a fixed cell number. Repertoires were generated with immunoSEQ multiplex PCR, while TCRdb's copy carries only in-frame clones and drops some. The sample has more than 50,000 clones, around 94% seen once.

The chain combines TRBV27 with TRBJ1-1, with 10 bases fitting TRBD1. Source material: blood. The receptor's source is a boy younger than two with a congenital heart defect but otherwise immunologically healthy. CDR3 region: CAVRGQGSFGAFF. DNA for the CDR3: TGTGCCGTCAGGGGACAGGGGAGTTTTGGAGCTTTCTTT.